These 22 T cell receptor beta chains were all obtained from the same sample, sequenced in a study of cytomegalovirus exposure and HLA in healthy donors. The PCR ran on 60 Vbeta and 13 Jbeta primers. The repertoire was sequenced with immunoSEQ multiplex PCR; TCRdb's copy has only in-frame clones and lacks some. The repertoire table contains about 60,000 clones. Material: PBMCs. All receptors derive from a boy under 18 in good health and CMV-seronegative.

This chain connects TRBV2 to TRBJ2-7; the match to TRBD2 covers 8 bases. From germline, CDR1 is SNHLY and CDR2 FYNNEI. This CDR3 has 15 residues. Germline trimming cut 1 base from V and 1 base from J; bases unmatched to any gene: 3. The CDR3 DNA follows: TGTGCCAGCAGTGAAGTTAGCGGGGATTCCTACGAGCAGTACTTC. Amino acid sequence: CASSEVSGDSYEQYF.

The chain links TRBV19 to TRBJ1-2; 7 bases line up with TRBD1. The CDR3 spans 14 residues. CDR1 is LNHDA and CDR2 is SQIVND in the germline V gene (reference sequence). The V segment lost 5 bases and the J segment 4 bases; nucleotides outside the gene matches: 7. The CDR3 nucleotides are TGTGCCAGTAGTTCCTTCAGGGACAGCTATGGCTACACCTTC. Its protein is CASSSFRDSYGYTF. The full variable domain, in which reference TRBV19 and TRBJ1-2 provide the parts outside the CDR3, is DGGITQSPKYLFRKEGQNVTLSCEQNLNHDAMYWYRQDPGQGLRLIYYSQIVNDFQKGDIAEGYSVSREKKESFPLTVTSAQKNPTAFYLCASSSFRDSYGYTFGSGTRLTVV.

The rearrangement joins TRBV5-1 to TRBJ1-1; weak D call: TRBD1 (5 bases). The CDR3 spans 14 residues. Deletions cut 7 bases from V and 1 base from J, with 14 bases between. The germline gives CDR1 SGHRS, CDR2 YFSETQ. The CDR3 loop is CASCEQDGNTEAFF. In nucleotides, the CDR3 is TGCGCCAGCTGTGAACAGGACGGGAACACTGAAGCTTTCTTT.

The gene calls are TRBV6-1 and TRBJ1-5, with D uncertain. Looked up from germline, CDR1 is MNHNS and CDR2 is SASEGT. V was shortened by 10 bases and J by 6 bases, with 16 bases between the two germline ends. This CDR3 contains 13 residues. This CDR3 reads CATDRRDGQPQHF. The CDR3 DNA sequence: TGTGCCACCGATAGGAGGGATGGTCAGCCCCAGCATTTT.

V gene TRBV5-4 combines with J gene TRBJ2-3; 10 nucleotides match TRBD2. This CDR3 has 15 amino acids. The germline V gene encodes CDR1 SGHNT and CDR2 YYREEE (reference sequence). Trimming took 0 bases from V and 6 from J; bases not matched to a gene: 4. In DNA form, the CDR3 reads TGTGCCAGCAGCTTGGTTTTAGCGGGAGGTGATACGCAGTATTTT. It translates to CASSLVLAGGDTQYF. The full variable domain, in which reference TRBV5-4 and TRBJ2-3 provide the parts outside the CDR3, is ETGVTQSPTHLIKTRGQQVTLRCSSQSGHNTVSWYQQALGQGPQFIFQYYREEENGRGNFPPRFSGLQFPNYSSELNVNALELDDSALYLCASSLVLAGGDTQYFGPGTRLTVL.

V and J are TRBV19 and TRBJ2-7, with 9 bases fitting TRBD2. This CDR3 is built from 15 residues. Germline V gene sequence: CDR1 LNHDA, CDR2 SQIVND (reference sequence). V shed 1 base, J shed 5 bases, and the junction held 6 bases outside the gene matches. CDR3 DNA: TGTGCCAGTAGTATAGCTTCACTAGCGGGCCACGAGCAGTACTTC. Encoded protein: CASSIASLAGHEQYF.

The chain has TRBV5-6 and TRBJ2-7; no firm D call. Germline V gene data show CDR1 as SGHDT and CDR2 as YYEEEE. V gave up 7 bases and J gave up 2 bases, with 16 bases separating them. The CDR3 length is 14 residues. The CDR3 loop reads CASGHPTLPYEQYF. The CDR3 nucleotides read TGTGCCAGCGGGCACCCCACTCTTCCCTACGAGCAGTACTTC.

The chain uses TRBV19 and TRBJ1-5; D might be TRBD1 (5 bases). The length of the CDR3 is 14 residues. V lost 7 bases to trimming and J lost 0 bases, with 10 bases between them. Germline V lookup: CDR1 LNHDA, CDR2 SQIVND (reference sequence). The CDR3, as DNA: TGTGCCAGTACCCCGACAGATAGCAATCAGCCCCAGCATTTT. Translating gives CASTPTDSNQPQHF.

This rearrangement joins TRBV7-9 to TRBJ2-5; 10 positions agree with TRBD2. This CDR3 comprises 16 residues. CDR1 and CDR2 from the germline V gene are SEHNR and FQNEAQ (reference sequence). Trimming at V came to 0 bases and at J to 2 bases, leaving 3 bases not matched to a gene. The CDR3: CASSLASLAGQETQYF. The CDR3 DNA reads as TGTGCCAGCAGCTTAGCGTCACTAGCGGGGCAAGAGACCCAGTACTTC.

The chain's CDR3 is CASSPLVGAGAEDTQYF. CDR3 DNA: TGTGCCAGCAGCCCCTTGGTCGGAGCGGGAGCAGAAGATACGCAGTATTTT. The chain carries TRBV7-2 and TRBJ2-3; 8 bases line up with TRBD2. With 5 bases clipped from V and 5 bases from J, the junction kept 15 bases outside the gene matches. The CDR3 runs to 17 residues. The V gene's germline CDR1 is SGHTA and CDR2 FQGNSA.

The J gene is TRBJ1-2, the V gene TRBV6-5; 9 bases are shared with TRBD1. The CDR3 is made up of 12 amino acids. J gave up 8 bases and V 6 bases, and 4 bases lay outside the gene matches. Germline loops: CDR1 MNHEY, CDR2 SVGAGI. CDR3 DNA: TGTGCCAGCAGAAGGACAGGGGAGGGCTACACCTTC. This codes for CASRRTGEGYTF.

The genes are TRBV5-1 and TRBJ1-1; 12 bases are shared with TRBD1. The length of the CDR3 is 17 residues. Germline loops: CDR1 SGHRS, CDR2 YFSETQ. V dropped 0 bases and J dropped 2; count of bases not matched to a gene: 5. The CDR3 here is CASSLGDRGLDNTEAFF. CDR3 in DNA: TGCGCCAGCAGCTTGGGGGACAGGGGGCTCGATAACACTGAAGCTTTCTTT.

The rearrangement joins TRBV9 to TRBJ2-5, with 8 bases fitting TRBD1. CDR1 and CDR2 from the germline V gene are SGDLS and YYNGEE. With 2 bases clipped from V and 5 bases from J, the junction kept 11 bases outside the gene matches. The length of the CDR3 is 16 residues. In DNA form, the CDR3 reads TGTGCCAGCAGCGTCCATCGCACAGGGGGTGATGAGACCCAGTACTTC. It codes for CASSVHRTGGDETQYF. The entire variable domain, with the rest obtained from reference TRBV9 and TRBJ2-5, is as follows: DSGVTQTPKHLITATGQRVTLRCSPRSGDLSVYWYQQSLDQGLQFLIQYYNGEERAKGNILERFSAQQFPDLHSELNLSSLELGDSALYFCASSVHRTGGDETQYFGPGTRLLVL.

The rearrangement joins TRBV5-1 to TRBJ2-5, with TRBD1 identical over 7 bases. Germline values: CDR1 SGHRS, CDR2 YFSETQ. This CDR3 has 14 amino acids. V lost 0 bases, J lost 7 bases, and 6 bases stayed unmatched. The CDR3 coding sequence is TGCGCCAGCAGCTTGGAACAGGGGCCGGGGACCCAGTACTTC. It codes for CASSLEQGPGTQYF.

Remarks on this clone: Other DNA sequences in the sample encode the same CDR3. V is TRBV4-3 and J is TRBJ1-5; D unresolved. The CDR3 consists of 15 residues. Germline V CDR1 and CDR2: LGHNA, YSLEER. Trimming removed 0 bases from V and 5 bases from J, with 11 bases in between. CDR3 sequence: CASSQDVSGDQPQHF. The CDR3 bases are TGCGCCAGCAGCCAAGACGTGTCCGGGGATCAGCCCCAGCATTTT.

The rearrangement joins TRBV4-1 to TRBJ1-2; 10 bases align to TRBD1. V trimming: 2 bases; J trimming: 4 bases; junction bases outside the gene matches: 4. Germline V gene sequence: CDR1 MGHRA, CDR2 YSYEKL. CDR3 length: 15 amino acids. CDR3 sequence: CASSQRTGGVYGYTF. In DNA, the CDR3 is TGCGCCAGCAGCCAACGGACAGGGGGAGTCTATGGCTACACCTTC.

Of note for this clone: Other DNA sequences within the sample encode an identical CDR3. This chain links TRBV11-2 with TRBJ2-3; possible D gene TRBD1, 5 bases. The CDR3 loop spans 13 amino acids. Germline V gene data show CDR1 as SGHAT and CDR2 as FQNNGV. Trimming took off 5 bases at V and 2 bases at J, with 8 bases between the two ends. The CDR3 coding sequence is TGTGCCAGCAGCAGGGGCTTCACAGATACGCAGTATTTT. Translated: CASSRGFTDTQYF.

V gene TRBV7-8 combines with J gene TRBJ1-1, with D maybe TRBD1 (5 bases). This CDR3 is 13 amino acids long. V was clipped by 5 bases and J by 3 bases, with 10 bases between them. CDR1 is SGHVS, CDR2 FQNEAQ, per germline. The CDR3 DNA reads as TGTGCCAGCAGCGCCCTCAGGGACACTGAAGCTTTCTTT. This encodes CASSALRDTEAFF.

The chain couples TRBV29-1 to TRBJ1-2; TRBD1 aligns across 10 bases. Germline V lookup: CDR1 SQVTM, CDR2 ANQGSEA. The J segment lost 8 bases and the V segment lost 1 base, leaving 4 bases of the junction unmatched. There are 13 residues in the CDR3. CDR3 amino acids: CSVEGGTGEGYTF. As DNA, the CDR3 is TGCAGCGTTGAAGGAGGGACAGGGGAAGGCTACACCTTC.

V usage is TRBV7-8 and J usage is TRBJ2-3; possibly TRBD2 for D (6 bases). V was shortened by 3 bases and J by 2 bases, with 12 bases between the two germline ends. CDR1 SGHVS and CDR2 FQNEAQ come from the germline V gene. This CDR3 spans 15 amino acids. CDR3 in DNA: TGTGCCAGCAGCTTCCGCGGGACGCTCACAGATACGCAGTATTTT. The encoded protein is CASSFRGTLTDTQYF.

The rearrangement links TRBV5-1 to TRBJ2-2, with D tentatively TRBD2 (6 bases). Germline V gives CDR1 SGHRS, CDR2 YFSETQ. V dropped 0 bases and J dropped 1 base, with 13 bases sitting between them. This CDR3 spans 17 amino acids. CDR3 DNA: TGCGCCAGCAGCTTGGCCAGGCTCGGGGGGAACACCGGGGAGCTGTTTTTT. This gives the protein CASSLARLGGNTGELFF.

The chain couples TRBV19 to TRBJ2-7, with TRBD1 matching 10 bases. Trimming removed 8 bases from V and 4 bases from J; junction bases left unmatched: 5. Germline values: CDR1 LNHDA, CDR2 SQIVND (reference sequence). The CDR3 is 13 amino acids. As DNA, the CDR3 is TGTGCCAGTGCTTCGGGACAGGGGTACGAGCAGTACTTC. It yields the protein CASASGQGYEQYF.